A single sample gave rise to the 31 T cell receptor beta chains below, sequenced in a study of shared clonotypes between healthy human individuals. TCRdb's table, derived via immunoSEQ multiplex PCR, lists solely in-frame clones and lacks some. The sample yields approximately 2.5 million clones, 93% seen once. The sequenced sample was naive CD4+ T cells from PBMCs. Subset: CD45RA+ positively selected. The source of these receptors is a man aged 18 to 30 in good health. Some clones in this sample may be carry-over from other donors' samples.

DNA for the CDR3: TGTGCCAGCAGCTTAAACACCTATGAGACCCAGTACTTC. This gives the protein CASSLNTYETQYF. The gene calls are TRBV7-3 and TRBJ2-5; D gene ambiguous. The V and J ends lost 1 base and 5 bases respectively, with 8 bases between them. The CDR3 is made up of 13 amino acids. Germline lookup yields CDR1 SGHTA and CDR2 FQGTGA.

The V gene is TRBV28, the J gene TRBJ2-2, with a possible D match to TRBD1 (5 bases). The germline CDR1 and CDR2 sequences are MDHEN and SYDVKM. The CDR3 has 14 residues. Deletions cut 5 bases from V and 9 bases from J, with 16 bases between. The CDR3: CASSPPSGARELFF. Here the CDR3 DNA reads TGTGCCAGCAGTCCCCCTAGTGGGGCTCGGGAGCTGTTTTTT.

The chain links TRBV27 to TRBJ2-7; 9 bases map to TRBD2. The germline V gene has CDR1 MNHEY and CDR2 SMNVEV (reference sequence). J was trimmed by 0 bases and V by 0 bases; bases with no gene match: 3. This CDR3 has 16 residues. CDR3 bases: TGTGCCAGCAGTTTATCGCGGCGGGGGGGCTCCTACGAGCAGTACTTC. It is translated as CASSLSRRGGSYEQYF.

The V and J genes are TRBV28 and TRBJ2-1; 7 bases are a match to TRBD2. The CDR3 is made up of 17 amino acids. V was clipped by 4 bases and J by 0 bases; unmatched bases: 9. Germline CDR1 is MDHEN and CDR2 is SYDVKM. The DNA of the CDR3 is TGTGCCAGCAGTTCCTCCCGAAAGCGGGGCTCCTACAATGAGCAGTTCTTC. Its translation is CASSSSRKRGSYNEQFF.

This chain connects TRBV5-1 to TRBJ2-7; 8 bases are a match to TRBD2. The CDR3 extends over 15 amino acids. CDR1 is SGHRS, CDR2 YFSETQ, per germline. The ends lost 0 bases at V and 5 bases at J; junction bases unmatched: 7. The CDR3 spells CASSLGGLGGDEQYF. The CDR3 nucleotides are TGCGCCAGCAGCTTGGGGGGACTAGGAGGGGACGAGCAGTACTTC.

This chain connects TRBV11-2 to TRBJ2-7; no clear D gene. Germline assignment: CDR1 SGHAT and CDR2 FQNNGV. V gave up 2 bases and J gave up 2 bases, with 10 bases separating them. The CDR3 totals 14 residues. CDR3 sequence (DNA): TGTGCCAGCAGCTTATTTCTGGTACCCTACGAGCAGTACTTC. It translates to CASSLFLVPYEQYF. The variable domain in full, completed from reference TRBV11-2 and TRBJ2-7, reads EAGVAQSPRYKIIEKRQSVAFWCNPISGHATLYWYQQILGQGPKLLIQFQNNGVVDDSQLPKDRFSAERLKGVDSTLKIQPAKLEDSAVYLCASSLFLVPYEQYFGPGTRLTVT.

The chain employs TRBV5-6 and TRBJ2-7, with D possibly being TRBD1 (5 bases). With 2 bases removed from V and 6 bases from J, the gap between germline ends came to 15 bases. The germline V gene encodes CDR1 SGHDT and CDR2 YYEEEE. This CDR3 is 14 amino acids long. The CDR3 DNA is TGTGCCAGCAGCTTTTGGGTAGGGGTTAGCGAGCAGTACTTC. This gives the protein CASSFWVGVSEQYF.

This rearrangement joins TRBV28 to TRBJ2-7, with TRBD2 matching over 7 bases. Germline lookup yields CDR1 MDHEN and CDR2 SYDVKM. This CDR3 is 18 amino acids long. V gave up 2 bases and J gave up 0 bases; unmatched junction bases: 13. DNA for the CDR3: TGTGCCAGCAGTTTAGGGTCCGGGCTAGCGGTTAGCTCCTACGAGCAGTACTTC. Its translation is CASSLGSGLAVSSYEQYF. The whole variable domain, remainder taken from reference TRBV28 and TRBJ2-7, is DVKVTQSSRYLVKRTGEKVFLECVQDMDHENMFWYRQDPGLGLRLIYFSYDVKMKEKGDIPEGYSVSREKKERFSLILESASTNQTSMYLCASSLGSGLAVSSYEQYFGPGTRLTVT.

This clone was seen only once. Different DNA sequences within this sample yield the same CDR3. The rearrangement joins TRBV7-2 to TRBJ2-1; D is possibly TRBD1 (7 bases). Trimming left V 1 base short and J 6 bases short, with 13 bases between. CDR1 and CDR2 from the germline V gene are SGHTA and FQGNSA. The CDR3 runs 15 residues. CDR3 sequence: CASSLDRGGGNEQFF. The CDR3 DNA follows: TGTGCCAGCAGCTTAGACAGGGGAGGCGGCAATGAGCAGTTCTTC.

With regard to this clone: Other DNA sequences within the sample encode an identical CDR3. The J gene is TRBJ2-3, the V gene TRBV5-1, with 11 bases lining up with TRBD2. This CDR3 has 16 amino acids. With 4 bases clipped from V and 0 bases from J, the junction kept 4 bases outside the gene matches. Germline CDR1 and CDR2: SGHRS and YFSETQ. CDR3 region: CASSPGTSGSTDTQYF. CDR3 nucleotides: TGCGCCAGCAGCCCCGGGACTAGCGGTAGCACAGATACGCAGTATTTT.

As to this clone: The same CDR3 also results from other DNA sequences found in this sample. The V and J genes are TRBV5-1 and TRBJ2-7; D perhaps matches TRBD1 (6 bases). The V gene's germline CDR1 is SGHRS and CDR2 YFSETQ. The V and J ends lost 0 bases and 2 bases respectively, with 9 bases between them. This CDR3 has 14 amino acids. The CDR3 protein is CASSLAGVPYEQYF. CDR3 nucleotides: TGCGCCAGCAGCTTGGCAGGGGTTCCCTACGAGCAGTACTTC.

CDR3 DNA sequence: TGTGCCAGCAGGGCCGGGACAGGCTCCTACGAGCAGTACTTC. It specifies CASRAGTGSYEQYF. The rearrangement uses TRBV6-6 and TRBJ2-7; 8 bases map to TRBD1. The germline CDR1 and CDR2 sequences are MNHNY and SVGAGI (reference sequence). J gave up 0 bases and V 6 bases, and 4 bases lay outside the gene matches. The CDR3 covers 14 residues.

The chain couples TRBV27 to TRBJ2-1, with TRBD2 identical over 7 bases. The CDR3 extends over 16 amino acids. CDR1 is MNHEY and CDR2 is SMNVEV in the germline V gene (reference sequence). Unmatched junction bases numbered 13, after V lost 7 bases and J lost 4 bases. As DNA, the CDR3 is TGTGCCAGCACGTACCTGGGAGGGCTGAAATACAATGAGCAGTTCTTC. It yields the protein CASTYLGGLKYNEQFF.

A remark on this clone: Other DNA sequences in the same sample also yield this CDR3. The V and J genes are TRBV5-1 and TRBJ2-1; D gene uncertain. The V end was cut by 0 bases, the J end by 8 bases, with 6 bases between. Germline V gene lookup returns CDR1 SGHRS and CDR2 YFSETQ. This CDR3 comprises 12 residues. CDR3 nucleotide sequence: TGCGCCAGCAGCTTGGTGGGCGATGAGCAGTTCTTC. This encodes CASSLVGDEQFF.

The V and J genes are TRBV7-8 and TRBJ2-7; no clear D gene. Germline loops: CDR1 SGHVS, CDR2 FQNEAQ. CDR3 length: 14 residues. V was trimmed by 1 base and J by 0 bases, leaving 7 bases between them. This chain's CDR3 is CASSLGGVSYEQYF. CDR3 coding DNA: TGTGCCAGCAGCTTAGGAGGAGTCTCCTACGAGCAGTACTTC. Drawing the rest from reference TRBV7-8 and TRBJ2-7, the complete variable domain is GAGVSQSPRYKVAKRGQDVALRCDPISGHVSLFWYQQALGQGPEFLTYFQNEAQLDKSGLPSDRFFAERPEGSVSTLKIQRTQQEDSAVYLCASSLGGVSYEQYFGPGTRLTVT.

The chain joins TRBV12-5 to TRBJ2-2, with no clear D. CDR1 and CDR2 from the germline V gene are LGHNT and FRNRAP. This CDR3 comprises 14 residues. V shed 1 base and J shed 6 bases, with 9 bases lying between them. Here the CDR3 reads CASGLGLLPGELFF. DNA for the CDR3: TGTGCTAGTGGTTTGGGTCTCTTACCCGGGGAGCTGTTTTTT.

The CDR3 protein is CASSYLLAGGYNEQFF. CDR3 nucleotide sequence: TGTGCCAGCAGTTACTTACTAGCGGGGGGTTACAATGAGCAGTTCTTC. The gene calls are TRBV27 and TRBJ2-1, with TRBD2 identical over 12 bases. The junction had 5 bases not matched to a gene; V was cut back by 4 bases and J by 4 bases. This CDR3 comprises 16 residues. Germline assignment: CDR1 MNHEY and CDR2 SMNVEV (reference sequence).

CDR3 sequence reads: CASSPGTRDEQYF. CDR3 sequence (DNA): TGTGCCAGCAGTCCCGGGACCCGGGACGAGCAGTACTTC. This chain uses TRBV6-5 with TRBJ2-7; D is tentatively TRBD1 or TRBD2 (5 bases each). The CDR3 spans 13 residues. V lost 5 bases to trimming and J lost 5 bases, with 13 bases between them. Germline loops: CDR1 MNHEY, CDR2 SVGAGI.

This chain links TRBV28 with TRBJ2-2, with a weak D call TRBD2 (6 bases). The CDR3 runs to 16 residues. Germline loops: CDR1 MDHEN, CDR2 SYDVKM. Trimming took 4 bases from V and 0 from J, leaving 12 bases between them. The CDR3 DNA is TGTGCCAGCAGTTCCCCTACGGGAGCGAACACCGGGGAGCTGTTTTTT. Protein product: CASSSPTGANTGELFF.

This clone was seen a single time. V gene TRBV18 combines with J gene TRBJ2-3; 10 bases map to TRBD2. This CDR3 is built from 19 residues. Germline V CDR1 and CDR2: KGHSH, LQKENI. Unmatched junction bases numbered 13, after V lost 3 bases and J lost 1 base. This CDR3 reads CASSPDKRSSGSRTDTQYF. In DNA, the CDR3 is TGTGCCAGCTCACCGGATAAGCGTTCTAGCGGGAGCCGCACAGATACGCAGTATTTT.

V and J are TRBV28 and TRBJ2-3, with TRBD1 as a possible D gene (6 bases). CDR1 is MDHEN and CDR2 is SYDVKM in the germline V gene. The CDR3 contains 12 residues. The V and J ends lost 5 bases and 6 bases respectively, with 9 bases between them. DNA for the CDR3: TGTGCCAGCAGTCCCACAGGGGATACGCAGTATTTT. Protein sequence: CASSPTGDTQYF.

The V gene is TRBV28, the J gene TRBJ2-7; D not certain. Germline values: CDR1 MDHEN, CDR2 SYDVKM. V lost 2 bases, J lost 4 bases, and 15 bases lay in between. The CDR3 consists of 15 residues. The CDR3 sequence: CASSLGPDSRYEQYF. CDR3 in DNA: TGTGCCAGCAGTTTAGGGCCGGATTCTCGGTACGAGCAGTACTTC.

CDR3 nucleotides: TGTGCCAGCAGTCTAGCGGAATCCTACGAGCAGTACTTC. Encoded protein: CASSLAESYEQYF. The chain couples TRBV28 to TRBJ2-7; 7 nucleotides agree with TRBD2. The germline V gene encodes CDR1 MDHEN and CDR2 SYDVKM. The CDR3 consists of 13 residues. The V and J ends lost 5 bases and 1 base, in that order; junction bases with no gene match: 2. Drawing the rest from reference TRBV28 and TRBJ2-7, the complete variable domain is DVKVTQSSRYLVKRTGEKVFLECVQDMDHENMFWYRQDPGLGLRLIYFSYDVKMKEKGDIPEGYSVSREKKERFSLILESASTNQTSMYLCASSLAESYEQYFGPGTRLTVT.

The chain combines TRBV27 with TRBJ2-7; possibly TRBD2 for D (5 bases). The CDR3 extends over 16 amino acids. Trimming removed 6 bases at V and 5 bases at J, with 23 bases between. CDR1 is MNHEY, CDR2 SMNVEV, per germline (reference sequence). The CDR3 loop reads CASRSPSRSTGNEQYF. The DNA of the CDR3 is TGTGCCAGCAGGTCCCCCTCGCGGAGCACGGGGAACGAGCAGTACTTC.

About this clone: This specimen includes other DNA sequences encoding the same CDR3. The chain uses TRBV5-1 and TRBJ1-2, with D possibly matching TRBD1 (5 bases). V was shortened by 0 bases and J by 3 bases, with 9 bases between the two germline ends. The CDR3 extends over 14 amino acids. CDR1 and CDR2 from the germline V gene are SGHRS and YFSETQ. Here the CDR3 DNA reads TGCGCCAGCAGCTTGGCCGGGGGAGACTATGGCTACACCTTC. Its translation: CASSLAGGDYGYTF.

In its sample, this clone was seen once. The chain combines TRBV4-3 with TRBJ2-3; D may be TRBD1 or TRBD2 (5 bases each). V was shortened by 5 bases and J by 4 bases, with 19 bases between the two germline ends. Germline CDR1 reads LGHNA; CDR2 reads YSLEER. The CDR3 extends over 16 amino acids. The CDR3: CASSSGTPSPADTQYF. Here the CDR3 DNA reads TGCGCCAGCAGCTCCGGGACGCCGTCACCCGCAGATACGCAGTATTTT.

This chain uses TRBV11-2 with TRBJ2-7; tentative D call: TRBD2 (7 bases). The CDR3 contains 14 residues. Trimming removed 7 bases at V and 1 base at J, with 14 bases between. Looked up from germline, CDR1 is SGHAT and CDR2 is FQNNGV. This CDR3 is CASNKGGESYEQYF. CDR3 bases: TGTGCCAGCAACAAGGGGGGGGAGTCCTACGAGCAGTACTTC. The entire variable domain, with the rest obtained from reference TRBV11-2 and TRBJ2-7, is as follows: EAGVAQSPRYKIIEKRQSVAFWCNPISGHATLYWYQQILGQGPKLLIQFQNNGVVDDSQLPKDRFSAERLKGVDSTLKIQPAKLEDSAVYLCASNKGGESYEQYFGPGTRLTVT.

The chain links TRBV10-3 to TRBJ2-5; D unclear. Trimming left V 0 bases short and J 4 bases short, with 12 bases between. The CDR3 spans 15 residues. The germline CDR1 and CDR2 sequences are ENHRY and SYGVKD. The CDR3 is CAISESWLLPETQYF. The CDR3, as DNA: TGTGCCATCAGTGAGTCGTGGCTGCTCCCAGAGACCCAGTACTTC.

The rearrangement uses TRBV5-1 and TRBJ1-3; D is unclear. The V end was cut by 3 bases, the J end by 1 base, with 11 bases between. This CDR3 is 15 amino acids long. Looked up from germline, CDR1 is SGHRS and CDR2 is YFSETQ. The CDR3 spells CASSSAEQSGNTIYF. The CDR3 DNA follows: TGCGCCAGCAGCTCCGCCGAGCAGTCTGGAAACACCATATATTTT.

The chain carries TRBV4-1 and TRBJ1-2, with TRBD1 as a possible D gene (6 bases). Trimming left V 0 bases short and J 8 bases short, with 16 bases between. Germline CDR1 MGHRA, CDR2 YSYEKL. The CDR3 extends over 15 amino acids. DNA for the CDR3: TGCGCCAGCAGCCAAGAGGGGGAGGGGGTTGGCGGCTACACCTTC. Its protein product is CASSQEGEGVGGYTF.

The V and J genes are TRBV30 and TRBJ1-4; 10 bases fit TRBD1. The CDR3 loop spans 14 amino acids. V lost 3 bases to trimming and J lost 7 bases; unmatched junction nucleotides: 5. CDR1 GTSNPN and CDR2 SVGIG come from the germline V gene (reference sequence). CDR3 DNA: TGTGCCTGGAGCTCGGACAGGGGGACTGAAAAACTGTTTTTT. This sequence encodes CAWSSDRGTEKLFF.